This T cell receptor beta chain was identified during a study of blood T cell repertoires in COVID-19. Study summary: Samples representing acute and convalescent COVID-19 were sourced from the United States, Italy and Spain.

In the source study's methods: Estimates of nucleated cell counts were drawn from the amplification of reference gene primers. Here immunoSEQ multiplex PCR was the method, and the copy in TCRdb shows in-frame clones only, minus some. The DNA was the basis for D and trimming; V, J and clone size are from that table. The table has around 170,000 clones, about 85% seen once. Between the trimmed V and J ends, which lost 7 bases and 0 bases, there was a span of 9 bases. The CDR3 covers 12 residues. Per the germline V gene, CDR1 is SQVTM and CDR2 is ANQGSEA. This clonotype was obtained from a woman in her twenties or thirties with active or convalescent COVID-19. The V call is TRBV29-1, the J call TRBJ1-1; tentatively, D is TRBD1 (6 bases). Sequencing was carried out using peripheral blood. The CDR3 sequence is CSAGQMNTEAFF. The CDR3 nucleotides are TGCAGCGCTGGACAGATGAACACTGAAGCTTTCTTT.